The clone carrying this T cell receptor (beta chain) was observed a few times. This entry is derived from a study of shared clonotypes between healthy human individuals. The CDR3 runs 14 residues. Germline values: CDR1 MNHEY, CDR2 SVGAGI. Trimming pared 4 bases from V and 2 bases from J, leaving 10 bases between. Generated by immunoSEQ multiplex PCR, the TCRdb table keeps only in-frame clones and is missing some. The sample shows 500,000 to 650,000 clones, around 78% of them seen only once. The TCR comes from a woman in her thirties or forties in good health. Some clones in this sample may be carry-over from other donors' samples. Sample: PBMCs. V is TRBV6-5 and J is TRBJ2-3; D remains ambiguous. The CDR3, as DNA: TGTGCCAGCAGTTTTAGGGCAAACACAGATACGCAGTATTTT. Residues: CASSFRANTDTQYF.